This TCR beta chain was recovered during a study of cytomegalovirus exposure and HLA in healthy donors. Overall study: Among the approximately 370 donors who were genotyped, about 84% fell in the genetic ancestry cluster that is associated with self-reported Caucasian donors.

Overall study results and limits: For most TCR beta V segments, an earlier analysis put the productive rate at about 90% or about 30% of the time. Most TCRs appeared rarely, but some public TCRs recurred in many donors. Cytomegalovirus-associated TCR beta chains were listed, numbering 164.

PCR employed 60 Vbeta and 13 Jbeta primers. The protocol was immunoSEQ multiplex PCR, while the TCRdb copy is restricted to in-frame clones and leaves out a portion. The data show 100,000 to 150,000 clones, 75% to 85% seen once. To note about this clone: Its specificity is unknown.

Germline loops: CDR1 SGHTA, CDR2 FQGTGA. Trimming took off 3 bases at V and 0 bases at J, with 12 bases between the two ends. The CDR3 contains 16 residues. Sequencing was performed on PBMCs. This chain uses TRBV7-3 with TRBJ2-1; D perhaps matches TRBD2 (5 bases). The TCR sequence derives from a female donor in good health and CMV-seropositive. The CDR3 loop reads CASSFRGSPSYNEQFF. The CDR3 coding sequence is TGTGCCAGCAGCTTCCGGGGTTCTCCCTCCTACAATGAGCAGTTCTTC.